This T cell receptor (beta chain) was sequenced during a study of blood T cell repertoires in COVID-19. Overall study context: Whether acute or convalescent, the COVID-19 samples came from the United States, Italy and Spain. In each case, the material was cDNA or gDNA derived from T cells, B-cell-depleted T cells, or PBMCs.

Per the study methods: The authors estimated nucleated cell counts from reference gene primer amplification. Repertoires were generated with immunoSEQ multiplex PCR, while TCRdb's copy carries only in-frame clones and drops some. V and J calls and clone size are those listed in that table; D and trimming were worked out from the DNA. This sample yields some 320,000 clones, of which about 92% are seen a single time; 2.6% belongs to the top ten. Germline CDR1 is MGHDK and CDR2 is SYGVNS. The CDR3 has 13 residues. V shed 4 bases and J 6 bases; nucleotides not matched to a gene: 2. Donors in Cohort 3 who had recovered were those with two negative PCRs, healthcare professional clearance, or resolution of their symptoms.

The origin of this receptor is a man in his sixties who had recovered from COVID-19. Source material: PBMCs or T cells enriched from blood (not recorded which). J is TRBJ1-1 and V is TRBV25-1; 10 bases map to TRBD1. The CDR3 region has the DNA TGTGCCAGCAGTGGACAGGGGGCCGCTGAAGCTTTCTTT. Its translation is CASSGQGAAEAFF. The full variable domain, in which reference TRBV25-1 and TRBJ1-1 provide the parts outside the CDR3, is EADIYQTPRYLVIGTGKKITLECSQTMGHDKMYWYQQDPGMELHLIHYSYGVNSTEKGDLSSESTVSRIRTEHFPLTLESARPSHTSQYLCASSGQGAAEAFFGQGTRLTVV.